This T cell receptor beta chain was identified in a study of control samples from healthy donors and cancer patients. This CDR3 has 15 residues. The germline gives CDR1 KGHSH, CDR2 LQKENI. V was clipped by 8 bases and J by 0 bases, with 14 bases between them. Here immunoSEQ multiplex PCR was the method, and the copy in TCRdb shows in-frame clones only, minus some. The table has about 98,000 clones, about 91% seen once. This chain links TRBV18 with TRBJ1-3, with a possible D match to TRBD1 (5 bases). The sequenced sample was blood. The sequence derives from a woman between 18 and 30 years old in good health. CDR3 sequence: CASTAGGSSGNTIYF. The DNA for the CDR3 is TGTGCCAGCACTGCGGGGGGGAGCTCTGGAAACACCATATATTTT. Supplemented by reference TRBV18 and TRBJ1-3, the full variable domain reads NAGVMQNPRHLVRRRGQEARLRCSPMKGHSHVYWYRQLPEEGLKFMVYLQKENIIDESGMPKERFSAEFPKEGPSILRIQQVVRGDSAAYFCASTAGGSSGNTIYFGEGSWLTVV.